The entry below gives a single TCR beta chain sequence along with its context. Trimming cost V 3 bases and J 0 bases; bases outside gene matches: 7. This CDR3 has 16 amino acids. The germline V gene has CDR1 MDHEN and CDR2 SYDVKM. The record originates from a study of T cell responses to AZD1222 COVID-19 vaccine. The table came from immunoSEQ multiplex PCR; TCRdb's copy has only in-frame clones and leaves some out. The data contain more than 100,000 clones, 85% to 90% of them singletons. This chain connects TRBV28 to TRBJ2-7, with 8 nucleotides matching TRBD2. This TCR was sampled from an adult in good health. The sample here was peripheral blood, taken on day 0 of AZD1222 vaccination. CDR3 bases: TGTGCCAGCAGTTTTACCCTAGCGGGTCTCTCCTACGAGCAGTACTTC. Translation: CASSFTLAGLSYEQYF.